These T cell receptor beta chains were read from a single sample in a study of blood T cell repertoires in COVID-19. The protocol was immunoSEQ multiplex PCR, while the TCRdb copy is restricted to in-frame clones and leaves out a portion. The profile shows around 280,000 clones, around 89% of them singletons. Material for sequencing was PBMCs or T cells enriched from blood (not recorded which). These receptors were taken from a woman aged 18-29 years with acute COVID-19. CDR3s include the opening cysteine and the closing phenylalanine or tryptophan. The order of the fields is J gene, V gene, CDR3 protein.

>TRBJ1-1|TRBV7-2
CASSFKTGFGTEAFF
>TRBJ1-2|TRBV3-1/TRBV3-2
CASSQGTKNYGYTF
>TRBJ2-3|TRBV7-2
CASSTYLDATDTQYF
>TRBJ1-1|TRBV25-1
CASSESGRANTEAFF
>TRBJ1-6|TRBV5-1
CASSPTTGVSPLHF
>TRBJ1-6|TRBV5-6
CASSPRGLGSPLHF
>TRBJ2-5|TRBV2
CASSENREETQYF
>TRBJ2-5|TRBV4-1
CASSQEETGLETQYF
>TRBJ2-5|TRBV6-2/TRBV6-3
CASSYRRQLQETQYF
>TRBJ2-7|TRBV3-1/TRBV3-2
CASSQPLAGVYEQYF
>TRBJ1-4|TRBV4-1
CASSPPGLNEKLFF
>TRBJ2-1|TRBV4-2
CASSQDLERDKFF
>TRBJ2-7|TRBV5-4
CASSRGSYEQYF
>TRBJ2-7|TRBV18
CASSPSGVSSYEQYF
>TRBJ2-5|TRBV10-3
CATTPGVLAGVQETQYF
>TRBJ2-2|TRBV3-1/TRBV3-2
CASSPLARTGELFF